A selection of T cell receptor beta chains follows, all from one sample in a study of shared clonotypes between healthy human individuals. Only in-frame clones appear in the TCRdb table, and some are missing; sequencing was by immunoSEQ multiplex PCR. The data contain 450,000 to 650,000 clones, just over 75% of them seen just once; the ten biggest clones take up approximately 12%. The sequenced material came from PBMCs. These receptors all stem from a woman in her forties in good health. Some clones in this sample may be carry-over from other donors' samples. CDR3s include the opening cysteine and the closing phenylalanine or tryptophan. The order of the fields is clone size, J gene, V gene, D gene, CDR3 protein, CDR3 DNA. D genes are given only for firm matches. The listing skips clone size in some rows; elsewhere it reads once, few, many or a size class.

clone size: many
J gene: TRBJ2-1
V gene: TRBV6-4
D gene: .
CDR3 protein: CASSERESSYNEQFF
CDR3 DNA: TGTGCCAGCAGTGAAAGGGAGAGCTCCTACAATGAGCAGTTCTTC

clone size: many
J gene: TRBJ2-5
V gene: TRBV6-5
D gene: .
CDR3 protein: CASSYSQRFGTETQYF
CDR3 DNA: TGTGCCAGCAGTTACTCGCAGCGGTTCGGTACAGAGACCCAGTACTTC

clone size: .
J gene: TRBJ2-1
V gene: TRBV4-3
D gene: .
CDR3 protein: CASSQPGTSSEQFF
CDR3 DNA: TGCGCCAGCAGCCAACCAGGGACTTCCAGTGAGCAGTTCTTC

clone size: .
J gene: TRBJ1-1
V gene: TRBV5-4
D gene: .
CDR3 protein: CASSTSTEAFF
CDR3 DNA: TGTGCCAGCAGCACTAGCACTGAAGCTTTCTTT

clone size: few
J gene: TRBJ1-3
V gene: TRBV19
D gene: .
CDR3 protein: CASSMIGTAGNTIYF
CDR3 DNA: TGTGCCAGTAGTATGATTGGGACTGCGGGAAACACCATATATTTT

clone size: .
J gene: TRBJ2-1
V gene: TRBV19
D gene: TRBD2
CDR3 protein: CASSRTSGKLREQFF
CDR3 DNA: TGTGCCAGTAGCCGGACTAGCGGGAAGCTACGAGAGCAGTTCTTC

clone size: .
J gene: TRBJ2-2
V gene: TRBV7-2
D gene: .
CDR3 protein: CASSLSGGTNTGELFF
CDR3 DNA: TGTGCCAGCAGCTTATCGGGCGGGACGAACACCGGGGAGCTGTTTTTT

clone size: .
J gene: TRBJ2-1
V gene: TRBV27
D gene: .
CDR3 protein: CASAREGASSYNEQFF
CDR3 DNA: TGTGCCAGCGCCCGGGAGGGGGCTAGCTCCTACAATGAGCAGTTCTTC

clone size: .
J gene: TRBJ2-7
V gene: TRBV4-1
D gene: .
CDR3 protein: CASSQEANSYEQYF
CDR3 DNA: TGCGCCAGCAGCCAAGAAGCGAACTCCTACGAGCAGTACTTC

clone size: .
J gene: TRBJ1-5
V gene: TRBV30
D gene: .
CDR3 protein: CAWSVKGNQPQHF
CDR3 DNA: TGTGCCTGGAGTGTAAAGGGCAATCAGCCCCAGCATTTT

clone size: .
J gene: TRBJ1-2
V gene: TRBV6-5
D gene: .
CDR3 protein: CASSPDRFYGYTF
CDR3 DNA: TGTGCCAGCAGCCCAGACAGGTTTTATGGCTACACCTTC

clone size: .
J gene: TRBJ2-7
V gene: TRBV7-2
D gene: TRBD2
CDR3 protein: CASSLRETSGEAYEQYF
CDR3 DNA: TGTGCCAGCAGCTTGAGGGAGACTAGCGGAGAAGCCTACGAGCAGTACTTC

clone size: .
J gene: TRBJ1-5
V gene: TRBV27
D gene: .
CDR3 protein: CASSGAQPRGDQPQHF
CDR3 DNA: TGTGCCAGCAGTGGCGCCCAGCCCCGAGGGGATCAGCCCCAGCATTTT

clone size: .
J gene: TRBJ1-2
V gene: TRBV27
D gene: TRBD1
CDR3 protein: CASSYRGDGYTF
CDR3 DNA: TGTGCCAGCAGTTACAGGGGGGATGGCTACACCTTC

clone size: .
J gene: TRBJ2-1
V gene: TRBV6-1
D gene: TRBD2
CDR3 protein: CASIPGLGVYNEQFF
CDR3 DNA: TGTGCCAGCATCCCCGGACTAGGGGTCTACAATGAGCAGTTCTTC

clone size: .
J gene: TRBJ2-5
V gene: TRBV21-1
D gene: .
CDR3 protein: CASRVGQETQYF
CDR3 DNA: TGTGCCAGCAGGGTAGGGCAAGAGACCCAGTACTTC

clone size: .
J gene: TRBJ1-2
V gene: TRBV4-2
D gene: TRBD1
CDR3 protein: CASSSRSGQDAFGYTF
CDR3 DNA: TGTGCCAGCAGCTCTCGATCCGGACAGGACGCATTTGGCTACACCTTC

clone size: .
J gene: TRBJ2-4
V gene: TRBV4-1
D gene: .
CDR3 protein: CASSQVWGSKNIQYF
CDR3 DNA: TGCGCCAGCAGCCAAGTTTGGGGGTCCAAAAACATTCAGTACTTC

clone size: .
J gene: TRBJ2-7
V gene: TRBV16
D gene: .
CDR3 protein: CASSQLQGSFTYEQYF
CDR3 DNA: TGTGCCAGCAGCCAATTGCAGGGTTCTTTCACCTACGAGCAGTACTTC

clone size: .
J gene: TRBJ2-2
V gene: TRBV6-5
D gene: .
CDR3 protein: CASSYSASPGELFF
CDR3 DNA: TGTGCCAGCAGTTACTCTGCTAGCCCCGGGGAGCTGTTTTTT

clone size: .
J gene: TRBJ2-3
V gene: TRBV27
D gene: .
CDR3 protein: CASTPGHGADTQYF
CDR3 DNA: TGTGCCAGCACTCCGGGACATGGTGCCGATACGCAGTATTTT

clone size: .
J gene: TRBJ2-7
V gene: TRBV4-1
D gene: .
CDR3 protein: CASSQDPAGTLNEQYF
CDR3 DNA: TGCGCCAGCAGCCAAGATCCGGCCGGGACCTTGAACGAGCAGTACTTC

clone size: .
J gene: TRBJ2-7
V gene: TRBV6-7
D gene: TRBD2
CDR3 protein: CASKLAGVINEQYF
CDR3 DNA: TGTGCCAGCAAGCTAGCGGGAGTAATAAACGAGCAGTACTTC

clone size: .
J gene: TRBJ2-7
V gene: TRBV28
D gene: TRBD2
CDR3 protein: CASSLGTSETYEQYF
CDR3 DNA: TGTGCCAGCAGTTTAGGGACTAGCGAAACCTACGAGCAGTACTTC

clone size: .
J gene: TRBJ1-4
V gene: TRBV27
D gene: .
CDR3 protein: CASRPLAGAPGNEKLFF
CDR3 DNA: TGTGCCAGCAGACCCCTCGCAGGGGCCCCGGGTAATGAAAAACTGTTTTTT

clone size: many
J gene: TRBJ2-5
V gene: TRBV7-3
D gene: .
CDR3 protein: CASSLMGDSGTQYF
CDR3 DNA: TGTGCCAGCAGCTTAATGGGGGATAGTGGGACCCAGTACTTC

clone size: .
J gene: TRBJ1-1
V gene: TRBV7-9
D gene: TRBD1
CDR3 protein: CASSRTGGTEAFF
CDR3 DNA: TGTGCCAGCAGCCGTACAGGGGGTACTGAAGCTTTCTTT

clone size: .
J gene: TRBJ1-2
V gene: TRBV29-1
D gene: .
CDR3 protein: CSVGDDDYGYTF
CDR3 DNA: TGCAGCGTTGGGGACGATGACTATGGCTACACCTTC

clone size: .
J gene: TRBJ1-5
V gene: TRBV28
D gene: TRBD1
CDR3 protein: CASSLLDRGLAQPQHF
CDR3 DNA: TGTGCCAGCAGTTTATTGGACAGGGGGTTAGCTCAGCCCCAGCATTTT

clone size: .
J gene: TRBJ2-5
V gene: TRBV15
D gene: TRBD1
CDR3 protein: CATSLDRGRETQYF
CDR3 DNA: TGTGCCACCAGCCTTGACAGGGGGCGGGAGACCCAGTACTTC

clone size: .
J gene: TRBJ2-5
V gene: TRBV7-9
D gene: .
CDR3 protein: CASSPESGARETQYF
CDR3 DNA: TGTGCCAGCAGCCCCGAGTCTGGGGCACGAGAGACCCAGTACTTC

clone size: .
J gene: TRBJ2-1
V gene: TRBV6-5
D gene: .
CDR3 protein: CASSTPGLGVYEQFF
CDR3 DNA: TGTGCCAGCAGTACGCCGGGACTCGGAGTCTATGAGCAGTTCTTC

clone size: .
J gene: TRBJ2-1
V gene: TRBV11-1
D gene: TRBD2
CDR3 protein: CASSSSFRASGSYNEQFF
CDR3 DNA: TGTGCCAGCAGCTCCAGTTTTAGGGCTAGCGGGTCATACAATGAGCAGTTCTTC

clone size: .
J gene: TRBJ1-1
V gene: TRBV28
D gene: .
CDR3 protein: CASSLPWGNTEAFF
CDR3 DNA: TGTGCCAGCAGTTTACCGTGGGGGAACACTGAAGCTTTCTTT

clone size: .
J gene: TRBJ1-5
V gene: TRBV28
D gene: .
CDR3 protein: CASSFASGNQPQHF
CDR3 DNA: TGTGCCAGCAGTTTCGCGTCGGGCAATCAGCCCCAGCATTTT

clone size: few
J gene: TRBJ1-5
V gene: TRBV18
D gene: .
CDR3 protein: CASSLGDPSNQPQHF
CDR3 DNA: TGTGCCAGCTCACTGGGGGATCCAAGCAATCAGCCCCAGCATTTT